This passage covers 23 T cell receptor beta chains from one sample sequenced in a study of vaccination and CD4 T cells after COVID-19. An Oncomine TCR Beta short-read assay was used to sequence the DNA from cultured CD4+ T cells. TCRdb fed the PCR reads into MiXCR, producing one record per CDR3 protein. Here the sample spans tens of thousands of distinct CDR3 sequences, approximately 32% being singletons. For these TCRs, the target antigens are not known. The time point: late sampling 161 to 241 days after vaccination in a few convalescent patients. Treatment here: roughly 10-day PBMC culture with coronavirus spike peptide pools or control peptides (ViraFEST assay). The sequenced sample was CD4+ T cells from blood, cultured in vitro, obtained about 7 months after SARS-CoV-2 vaccination. Source of these receptors: a human donor who had recovered from COVID-19.

The V and J genes are TRBV7-2 and TRBJ2-7; 7 bases agree with TRBD2. CDR3 length: 15 amino acids. J lost 4 bases, V lost 5 bases, and 11 bases had no gene match. Germline V CDR1 and CDR2: SGHTA, FQGNSA. The DNA for the CDR3 is TGTGCCAGCAGCCCAAACGCCCCGGGAGGATACGAGCAGTACTTC. Its protein product is CASSPNAPGGYEQYF.

CDR3 sequence (DNA): TGTGCCAGCAGCTTAGTTAATTCACCCCTCCACTTT. The encoded protein is CASSLVNSPLHF. The chain carries TRBV11-3 and TRBJ1-6; D remains ambiguous. Trimming took off 1 base at V and 6 bases at J, with 1 base between the two ends. The germline V gene encodes CDR1 SGHNT and CDR2 YENEEA. This CDR3 has 12 amino acids.

A few counts support this clonotype. The gene calls are TRBV7-3 and TRBJ2-6, with D possibly matching TRBD1 (5 bases). The CDR3 contains 13 residues. Germline assignment: CDR1 SGHTA and CDR2 FQGTGA. V dropped 1 base and J dropped 13 bases, with 11 bases sitting between them. The CDR3 loop is CASSLIGAEVLTF. In DNA, the CDR3 is TGTGCCAGCAGCTTAATTGGGGCTGAGGTCCTGACTTTC. The complete variable domain, with remaining parts taken from reference TRBV7-3 and TRBJ2-6, reads GAGVSQTPSNKVTEKGKYVELRCDPISGHTALYWYRQSLGQGPEFLIYFQGTGAADDSGLPNDRFFAVRPEGSVSTLKIQRTERGDSAVYLCASSLIGAEVLTFGAGSRLTVL.

In the case of this clonotype: This could be a read error, since a much larger clone is one nucleotide away. The rearrangement joins TRBV7-6 to TRBJ2-5; either TRBD1 or TRBD2 may supply D (5 bases each). Germline-derived CDR1 and CDR2 are SGHVS and FNYEAQ. This CDR3 is 15 amino acids long. CDR3 loop: CAGSLTVQGGETQYF. DNA for the CDR3: TGTGCCGGCAGCTTAACGGTGCAGGGCGGGGAGACCCAGTACTTC. The complete variable domain, with remaining parts taken from reference TRBV7-6 and TRBJ2-5, reads GAGVSQSPRYKVTKRGQDVALRCDPISGHVSLYWYRQALGQGPEFLTYFNYEAQQDKSGLPNDRFSAERPEGSISTLTIQRTEQRDSAMYRCAGSLTVQGGETQYFGPGTRLLVL.

A few counts support this clonotype. The chain combines TRBV6-1 with TRBJ2-7, with TRBD1 as a possible D gene (5 bases). The germline gives CDR1 MNHNS, CDR2 SASEGT. V was clipped by 6 bases and J by 3 bases, with 9 bases between them. The CDR3 has 12 amino acids. The CDR3 bases are TGTGCCAGCAGCTCTACAGGCTACGAGCAGTACTTC. Translation: CASSSTGYEQYF.

The V gene is TRBV6-5, the J gene TRBJ1-2, with D unclear. The CDR3 loop spans 13 amino acids. Germline loops: CDR1 MNHEY, CDR2 SVGAGI. V lost 4 bases, J lost 0 bases, and 6 bases lay in between. As DNA, the CDR3 is TGTGCCAGCAGTTTGGTCGCTAACTATGGCTACACCTTC. It translates to CASSLVANYGYTF.

This clonotype appeared once. The V and J genes are TRBV7-6 and TRBJ2-1; possible D gene TRBD1, 5 bases. Germline loops: CDR1 SGHVS, CDR2 FNYEAQ. The CDR3 contains 15 residues. Trimming left V 0 bases short and J 2 bases short, with 8 bases between. The CDR3 region has the DNA TGTGCCAGCAGCTTAGCGCAGGGAACCTACAATGAGCAGTTCTTC. Its translation: CASSLAQGTYNEQFF.

This clonotype occurred a few times. This chain joins TRBV6-5 and TRBJ1-6; D not certain. The CDR3 contains 15 residues. The V end lost 0 bases, the J end lost 7 bases, and 10 bases lay between the germline ends. In germline, CDR1 is MNHEY, CDR2 SVGAGI. In DNA form, the CDR3 reads TGTGCCAGCAGTTACTCGGAGACGATAAATTCACCCCTCCACTTT. As protein: CASSYSETINSPLHF.

In its sample, this clonotype was seen a few times. V usage is TRBV29-1 and J usage is TRBJ1-1; D call uncertain. The V gene lost 3 bases and the J gene lost 0 bases, with 8 bases spanning the gap. This CDR3 is 13 amino acids long. CDR1 is SQVTM, CDR2 ANQGSEA, per germline. The CDR3 is CSVEARLNTEAFF. The CDR3 bases are TGCAGCGTTGAGGCTCGGCTGAACACTGAAGCTTTCTTT.

This clonotype is a singleton in its sample. This chain joins TRBV11-3 and TRBJ2-1; D gene uncertain. V lost 5 bases and J 3 bases, leaving 8 bases between the germline ends. Germline V gene lookup returns CDR1 SGHNT and CDR2 YENEEA. This CDR3 is built from 13 residues. CDR3 residues: CASSLVSYNEQFF. In DNA, the CDR3 is TGTGCCAGCAGCCTCGTCAGCTACAATGAGCAGTTCTTC.

As DNA, the CDR3 is TGTGCCAGCAGCCGCGACCTCATGAAGCAGTTCTTC. Its translation: CASSRDLMKQFF. The chain combines TRBV28 with TRBJ2-1; no clear D. The V and J ends lost 6 bases and 11 bases respectively, with 14 bases between them. This CDR3 has 12 amino acids. CDR1 is MDHEN, CDR2 SYDVKM, per germline.

This clonotype was seen only a few times. This chain uses TRBV7-9 with TRBJ1-1, with unresolved D. V lost 5 bases to trimming and J lost 4 bases, with 11 bases between them. Germline CDR1 reads SEHNR; CDR2 reads FQNEAQ (reference sequence). This CDR3 is built from 13 residues. CDR3 sequence (DNA): TGTGCCAGCAGCCCCTATTCGGCCACTGAAGCTTTCTTT. Its translation: CASSPYSATEAFF.

The V call is TRBV20-1, the J call TRBJ2-1, with 11 bases aligning to TRBD2. CDR3 length equals 18 residues. Germline values: CDR1 DFQATT, CDR2 SNEGSKA (reference sequence). The V gene end was trimmed by 3 bases and the J gene end by 2 bases; junction bases not matched to a gene: 12. The CDR3 nucleotides read TGCAGTGCTAGCTACTATTCCGGGACTAGCGGAGCCTACAATGAGCAGTTCTTC. Translation gives CSASYYSGTSGAYNEQFF.

The rearrangement uses TRBV7-8 and TRBJ2-5; maybe TRBD2 (5 bases). Trimming left V 5 bases short and J 1 base short, with 14 bases between. The CDR3 consists of 15 residues. Germline V gene data show CDR1 as SGHVS and CDR2 as FQNEAQ. DNA for the CDR3: TGTGCCAGCAGCCAAACCATAGGGAGCCAAGAGACCCAGTACTTC. Translating it yields CASSQTIGSQETQYF.

This clonotype was observed a handful of times. The rearrangement links TRBV5-4 to TRBJ2-7; D possibly corresponds to TRBD1 (6 bases). Deletions cut 4 bases from V and 5 bases from J, with 13 bases between. CDR3 length equals 13 residues. Germline V gene sequence: CDR1 SGHNT, CDR2 YYREEE (reference sequence). The CDR3 DNA sequence: TGTGCCAGCAGCCACAGGGCTTCCAACGAGCAGTACTTC. Translated: CASSHRASNEQYF.

V and J are TRBV7-6 and TRBJ1-2; 9 nucleotides align to TRBD1. V was clipped by 3 bases and J by 3 bases; unmatched bases: 5. There are 15 residues in the CDR3. The germline gives CDR1 SGHVS, CDR2 FNYEAQ. The DNA for the CDR3 is TGTGCCAGCAGCTTGGAGACAGGGGGGTACTATGGCTACACCTTC. Translation: CASSLETGGYYGYTF.

The gene calls are TRBV5-1 and TRBJ2-7; D may be TRBD1 or TRBD2 (5 bases each). The CDR3 sequence is 15 residues long. The V gene's germline CDR1 is SGHRS and CDR2 YFSETQ. The germline V and J ends were trimmed by 4 bases and 6 bases, with 20 bases remaining between them. The chain's CDR3 is CASSHGTVNKGEQYF. CDR3 sequence (DNA): TGCGCCAGCAGCCATGGGACGGTCAATAAGGGCGAGCAGTACTTC.

This clonotype was counted only a few times. The CDR3 loop reads CASSLASPYNEQFF. CDR3 DNA: TGTGCCAGCAGCCTAGCTTCACCCTACAATGAGCAGTTCTTC. This rearrangement joins TRBV25-1 to TRBJ2-1; TRBD2 might be the D (5 bases). Germline CDR1 MGHDK, CDR2 SYGVNS. This CDR3 comprises 14 residues. Between the trimmed V and J ends, which lost 6 bases and 2 bases, there was a span of 11 bases. Based on the CDR3 plus reference TRBV25-1 and TRBJ2-1, the full variable domain is EADIYQTPRYLVIGTGKKITLECSQTMGHDKMYWYQQDPGMELHLIHYSYGVNSTEKGDLSSESTVSRIRTEHFPLTLESARPSHTSQYLCASSLASPYNEQFFGPGTRLTVL.

This clonotype was counted a few times. V and J are TRBV20-1 and TRBJ1-1, with unresolved D. There are 12 residues in the CDR3. The germline CDR1 and CDR2 sequences are DFQATT and SNEGSKA (reference sequence). V lost 3 bases, J lost 1 base, and 6 bases lay in between. The CDR3 here is CSASWGNTEAFF. The CDR3 DNA sequence: TGCAGTGCTAGTTGGGGGAACACTGAAGCTTTCTTT.

The genes are TRBV6-5 and TRBJ1-1; D gene uncertain. The V gene's germline CDR1 is MNHEY and CDR2 SVGAGI. This CDR3 is built from 13 residues. The germline V and J ends were trimmed by 1 base and 8 bases, with 11 bases remaining between them. CDR3 sequence: CASSYLDNPEAFF. The DNA for the CDR3 is TGTGCCAGCAGTTACTTGGATAATCCCGAAGCTTTCTTT.

This chain links TRBV7-6 with TRBJ2-3; D call uncertain. The CDR3 is 13 residues long. With 3 bases removed from V and 5 bases from J, the gap between germline ends came to 9 bases. Germline assignment: CDR1 SGHVS and CDR2 FNYEAQ. CDR3 sequence reads: CASSLGNVDTQYF. CDR3 coding DNA: TGTGCCAGCAGCTTGGGCAATGTAGATACGCAGTATTTT.

This clonotype was detected only a few times. This rearrangement joins TRBV7-3 to TRBJ1-6; no reliable D call. The CDR3 loop spans 13 amino acids. Germline V CDR1 and CDR2: SGHTA, FQGTGA. V gave up 1 base and J gave up 7 bases, with 5 bases separating them. The CDR3 bases are TGTGCCAGCAGCTTAATGGCGAATTCACCCCTCCACTTT. It is translated as CASSLMANSPLHF.

This clonotype showed up just once. The rearrangement links TRBV7-9 to TRBJ2-3; D is perhaps TRBD1 (6 bases). The CDR3 contains 17 residues. Germline loops: CDR1 SEHNR, CDR2 FQNEAQ (reference sequence). V was pared by 5 bases and J by 2 bases, with 20 bases between. For the CDR3, the DNA is TGTGCCAGCAGCCAAAGCAGGGGCCCCGAAGTCACAGATACGCAGTATTTT. This codes for CASSQSRGPEVTDTQYF.